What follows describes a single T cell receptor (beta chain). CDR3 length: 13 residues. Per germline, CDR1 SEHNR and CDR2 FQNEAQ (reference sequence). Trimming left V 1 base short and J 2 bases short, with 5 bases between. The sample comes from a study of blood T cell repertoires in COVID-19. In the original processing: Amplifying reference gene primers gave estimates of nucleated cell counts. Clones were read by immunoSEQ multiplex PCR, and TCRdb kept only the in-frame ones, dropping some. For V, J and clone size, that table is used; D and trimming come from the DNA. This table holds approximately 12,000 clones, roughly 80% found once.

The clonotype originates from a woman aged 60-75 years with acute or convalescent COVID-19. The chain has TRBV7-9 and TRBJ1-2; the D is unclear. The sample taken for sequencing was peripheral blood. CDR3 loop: CASSLGLNYGYTF. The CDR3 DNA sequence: TGTGCCAGCAGCTTAGGTTTAAACTATGGCTACACCTTC.